These 27 T cell receptor beta chains came from one sample sequenced in a study of blood T cell repertoires in COVID-19. Generated by immunoSEQ multiplex PCR, the TCRdb table keeps only in-frame clones and is missing some. The sample lists 120,000 or so clones, approximately 87% occurring once. Sample: peripheral blood. The receptors stem from a woman aged 45-59 years with acute or convalescent COVID-19.

The chain employs TRBV25-1 and TRBJ1-2; weak D call: TRBD1 (6 bases). Germline CDR1 MGHDK, CDR2 SYGVNS. The CDR3 spans 15 residues. V was trimmed by 7 bases and J by 3 bases, leaving 18 bases between them. CDR3 protein: CASTPPGQTYYGYTF. The CDR3 nucleotides are TGTGCCAGCACCCCTCCTGGACAGACCTACTATGGCTACACCTTC.

The chain combines TRBV6-5 with TRBJ1-2; D unclear. The CDR3 runs to 15 residues. Trimming pared 2 bases from V and 1 base from J, leaving 11 bases between. CDR1 MNHEY and CDR2 SVGAGI come from the germline V gene. CDR3 nucleotides: TGTGCCAGCAGTTACCGAGCGGACCGTAACTATGGCTACACCTTC. Translation: CASSYRADRNYGYTF.

This chain joins TRBV5-1 and TRBJ2-4, with D possibly TRBD1 on 5 matching bases. Germline V gene data show CDR1 as SGHRS and CDR2 as YFSETQ. The CDR3 extends over 14 amino acids. With 0 bases removed from V and 1 base from J, the gap between germline ends came to 5 bases. For the CDR3, the DNA is TGCGCCAGCAGCTTGGACAGGGCCAAAAACATTCAGTACTTC. This gives the protein CASSLDRAKNIQYF.

The rearrangement joins TRBV19 to TRBJ1-3; possibly TRBD1 for D (5 bases). CDR1 is LNHDA, CDR2 SQIVND, per germline (reference sequence). The germline V and J ends were trimmed by 3 bases and 4 bases, with 10 bases remaining between them. This CDR3 comprises 14 residues. This CDR3 is CASSMVGAGNTIYF. The CDR3 DNA sequence: TGTGCCAGTAGTATGGTTGGGGCGGGAAACACCATATATTTT.

The chain is built from TRBV5-4 and TRBJ2-5; TRBD1 matches 7 bases. There are 12 residues in the CDR3. V gave up 3 bases and J gave up 4 bases; unmatched junction bases: 0. CDR1 and CDR2 (germline): SGHNT, YYREEE (reference sequence). The CDR3 reads CASSWDRETQYF. CDR3 sequence (DNA): TGTGCCAGCAGCTGGGACAGAGAGACCCAGTACTTC. The variable domain in full, completed from reference TRBV5-4 and TRBJ2-5, reads ETGVTQSPTHLIKTRGQQVTLRCSSQSGHNTVSWYQQALGQGPQFIFQYYREEENGRGNFPPRFSGLQFPNYSSELNVNALELDDSALYLCASSWDRETQYFGPGTRLLVL.

The DNA for the CDR3 is TGTGCCAGCAGTTTATCGGACAGGGGGCAGGACGAGCAGTACTTC. It encodes CASSLSDRGQDEQYF. The rearrangement joins TRBV27 to TRBJ2-7; 11 positions match TRBD1. V shed 0 bases and J 5 bases; nucleotides not matched to a gene: 3. The length of the CDR3 is 15 residues. Per germline, CDR1 MNHEY and CDR2 SMNVEV (reference sequence).

J is TRBJ2-3 and V is TRBV3-1 (or the pseudogene TRBV3-2); a weak D match, TRBD1 (6 bases). From germline, CDR1 is LGHDT and CDR2 YNNKEL (reference sequence). Between the trimmed V and J ends, which lost 0 bases and 1 base, there was a span of 14 bases. This CDR3 has 17 amino acids. The CDR3 loop is CASSQEDGAGGTDTQYF. In nucleotides, the CDR3 is TGTGCCAGCAGCCAAGAAGACGGGGCAGGGGGCACAGATACGCAGTATTTT.

CDR3 sequence (DNA): TGTGCCTGGAGTGTAGGCGGGGACACCGGGGAGCTGTTTTTT. Encoded protein: CAWSVGGDTGELFF. The chain employs TRBV30 and TRBJ2-2; tentative D call: TRBD2 (6 bases). V lost 0 bases, J lost 3 bases, and 8 bases lay in between. The CDR3 consists of 14 residues. Germline CDR1 and CDR2: GTSNPN and SVGIG (reference sequence).

The V gene is TRBV19, the J gene TRBJ1-2, with 8 bases that match TRBD1. Germline V gives CDR1 LNHDA, CDR2 SQIVND (reference sequence). This CDR3 is 16 amino acids long. V was clipped by 5 bases and J by 5 bases; unmatched bases: 13. DNA for the CDR3: TGTGCCAGTAGTTCTACCGGACAGGGCTCAGTGTATGGCTACACCTTC. Translated: CASSSTGQGSVYGYTF.

The rearrangement joins TRBV2 to TRBJ2-3, with D perhaps matching TRBD2 (7 bases). CDR1 is SNHLY, CDR2 FYNNEI, per germline. CDR3 length equals 14 residues. Deletions cut 3 bases from V and 8 bases from J, with 15 bases between. The DNA of the CDR3 is TGTGCCAGCAGTGATGTATCGGGGGGCCGTACGCAGTATTTT. Amino acids: CASSDVSGGRTQYF.

The V call is TRBV5-1, the J call TRBJ2-1; D is unresolved. This CDR3 spans 13 amino acids. Trimming left V 6 bases short and J 7 bases short, with 14 bases between. CDR1 and CDR2 (germline): SGHRS, YFSETQ. CDR3 coding DNA: TGCGCCAGCAAATCCGCCGGTCTTAATGAGCAGTTCTTC. It is translated as CASKSAGLNEQFF.

The genes are TRBV15 and TRBJ2-2; a weak D match, TRBD2 (6 bases). Germline CDR1 and CDR2: LNHNV and YYDKDF (reference sequence). This CDR3 contains 13 residues. The ends were cut back, 5 bases at V and 6 bases at J, with 10 bases in the middle. CDR3 sequence reads: CATSRGTPGELFF. CDR3 in DNA: TGTGCCACCAGCCGCGGGACGCCCGGGGAGCTGTTTTTT.

This chain connects TRBV7-2 to TRBJ2-3; 10 bases map to TRBD2. The CDR3 extends over 17 amino acids. Unmatched junction bases numbered 11, after V lost 4 bases and J lost 4 bases. Germline lookup yields CDR1 SGHTA and CDR2 FQGNSA. The CDR3 region is CASSYRAGGGFADTQYF. CDR3 nucleotide sequence: TGTGCCAGCAGCTATAGAGCGGGGGGGGGTTTCGCAGATACGCAGTATTTT.

The genes are TRBV6-6 and TRBJ1-2; 9 nucleotides align to TRBD1. Germline loops: CDR1 MNHNY, CDR2 SVGAGI (reference sequence). Trimming cost V 4 bases and J 2 bases; bases outside gene matches: 2. The CDR3 totals 14 residues. DNA for the CDR3: TGTGCCAGCAGTTTTGGACAGGGGAACTATGGCTACACCTTC. It specifies CASSFGQGNYGYTF.

The chain is built from TRBV29-1 and TRBJ1-2; a weak D match, TRBD1 (6 bases). There are 11 residues in the CDR3. Germline values: CDR1 SQVTM, CDR2 ANQGSEA. The germline V and J ends were trimmed by 8 bases and 6 bases, with 13 bases remaining between them. The CDR3 DNA reads TGCAGCTATGGACAGTCGCATGGCTACACCTTC. Translating gives CSYGQSHGYTF.

The chain employs TRBV9 and TRBJ1-5, with TRBD1 matching over 10 bases. The CDR3 has 15 residues. J was trimmed by 6 bases and V by 3 bases; bases with no gene match: 6. Germline assignment: CDR1 SGDLS and CDR2 YYNGEE. DNA for the CDR3: TGTGCCAGCAGCGCCCGGACAGGGGGAAGTCAGCCCCAGCATTTT. Amino acid sequence: CASSARTGGSQPQHF. The entire variable domain, with the rest obtained from reference TRBV9 and TRBJ1-5, is as follows: DSGVTQTPKHLITATGQRVTLRCSPRSGDLSVYWYQQSLDQGLQFLIQYYNGEERAKGNILERFSAQQFPDLHSELNLSSLELGDSALYFCASSARTGGSQPQHFGDGTRLSIL.

The rearrangement links TRBV11-2 to TRBJ2-2; the D gene is possibly TRBD1 (5 bases). The CDR3 contains 16 residues. CDR1 and CDR2 from the germline V gene are SGHAT and FQNNGV. V was pared by 5 bases and J by 4 bases, with 17 bases between. The CDR3 DNA sequence: TGTGCCAGCAGCCCCCGGTGGGGCCAGGGCACCGGGGAGCTGTTTTTT. This encodes CASSPRWGQGTGELFF. Filled out from reference TRBV11-2 and TRBJ2-2, the complete variable domain reads EAGVAQSPRYKIIEKRQSVAFWCNPISGHATLYWYQQILGQGPKLLIQFQNNGVVDDSQLPKDRFSAERLKGVDSTLKIQPAKLEDSAVYLCASSPRWGQGTGELFFGEGSRLTVL.

This chain links TRBV18 with TRBJ1-4, with D possibly TRBD1 on 5 matching bases. CDR3 size: 14 residues. The germline V gene has CDR1 KGHSH and CDR2 LQKENI. The germline V and J ends were trimmed by 3 bases and 4 bases, with 9 bases remaining between them. The CDR3 DNA follows: TGTGCCAGCTCACCGCGGGGCCATAATGAAAAACTGTTTTTT. Its protein product is CASSPRGHNEKLFF.

The chain combines TRBV29-1 with TRBJ1-2; 8 bases align to TRBD1. CDR1 is SQVTM, CDR2 ANQGSEA, per germline. The CDR3 contains 12 residues. The ends lost 4 bases at V and 6 bases at J; junction bases unmatched: 4. The CDR3 loop reads CSVGGQGHGYTF. The CDR3 nucleotides are TGCAGCGTTGGTGGACAGGGCCATGGCTACACCTTC.

The chain carries TRBV25-1 and TRBJ1-2; D is unresolved. Trimming stripped 1 base from V and 8 bases from J, with 11 bases between. This CDR3 comprises 13 residues. The germline V gene encodes CDR1 MGHDK and CDR2 SYGVNS. The CDR3 coding sequence is TGTGCCAGCAGTGAATGGGAGGGATACGGCTACACCTTC. It yields the protein CASSEWEGYGYTF.

The chain carries TRBV7-8 and TRBJ1-2; 8 bases match TRBD1. The CDR3 totals 13 residues. Per germline, CDR1 SGHVS and CDR2 FQNEAQ. After removal of 2 bases from V and 7 bases from J, the junction contained 3 bases not matched to a gene. The CDR3 spells CASSLQGAGGYTF. Here the CDR3 DNA reads TGTGCCAGCAGCTTACAGGGGGCGGGTGGCTACACCTTC.

The chain uses TRBV7-9 and TRBJ2-7, with TRBD2 matching 15 bases. This CDR3 region has 17 residues. V trimming: 4 bases; J trimming: 7 bases; junction bases outside the gene matches: 11. Germline V CDR1 and CDR2: SEHNR, FQNEAQ (reference sequence). CDR3 DNA sequence: TGTGCCAGCAGCTCAATAGGACTAGCGGGAGGGCCGCGTGAGCAGTACTTC. Translation: CASSSIGLAGGPREQYF.

The chain joins TRBV15 to TRBJ1-2, with 7 nucleotides matching TRBD1. The CDR3 loop spans 15 amino acids. The trim removed 1 base at V and 1 base at J, leaving 3 bases unmatched. Germline CDR1 and CDR2: LNHNV and YYDKDF (reference sequence). The CDR3 loop is CATSRGDRFNYGYTF. DNA for the CDR3: TGTGCCACCAGCAGAGGGGACAGATTTAACTATGGCTACACCTTC.

This sequence joins TRBV3-1 (or the pseudogene TRBV3-2) and TRBJ2-7; 7 nucleotides agree with TRBD2. Germline assignment: CDR1 LGHDT and CDR2 YNNKEL (reference sequence). Trimming removed 2 bases from V and 6 bases from J; junction bases left unmatched: 7. The CDR3 totals 14 residues. In nucleotides, the CDR3 is TGTGCCAGCAGCCAATACACCGGGACTACCGAGCAGTACTTC. Protein sequence: CASSQYTGTTEQYF.

Remarks on this clone: Compared with germline, one end of the junction differs, possibly owing to a read error. The chain couples TRBV29-1 to TRBJ1-1; D perhaps matches TRBD1 (5 bases). The germline gives CDR1 SQVTM, CDR2 ANQGSEA. The CDR3 is made up of 13 amino acids. CDR3 bases: TGCAGCGTCGAAGGGGTCCCCGGGACTGAAGCTTTCTTT. This codes for CSVEGVPGTEAFF.

The chain employs TRBV6-5 and TRBJ1-1; no definite D call. The CDR3 consists of 15 residues. V dropped 0 bases and J dropped 5 bases, with 13 bases sitting between them. Germline CDR1 reads MNHEY; CDR2 reads SVGAGI. The CDR3 spells CASSYSRGSWTEAFF. CDR3 DNA: TGTGCCAGCAGTTACTCGAGAGGGAGTTGGACTGAAGCTTTCTTT.

This chain uses TRBV10-1 with TRBJ2-1; a weak D match, TRBD1 (6 bases). Per germline, CDR1 WNHNN and CDR2 SYGVQD (reference sequence). The CDR3 loop spans 13 amino acids. The V end was cut by 3 bases, the J end by 11 bases, with 14 bases between. Written as DNA, the CDR3 is TGCGCCAGCAGTGACCCCCCAGGGGATCAGCAGTTCTTC. This translates into CASSDPPGDQQFF.